This is a list of T cell receptor beta chains from one sample in a study of PD-1 blockade in classical Hodgkin lymphoma. Repertoires were generated with immunoSEQ multiplex PCR, while TCRdb's copy carries only in-frame clones and drops some. The repertoire includes about 110,000 clones, roughly nine tenths of them detected once, and 15% to 20% sits in the top ten. Sample: peripheral blood mononuclear cells (PBMCs), taken before the second cycle of nivolumab. The receptors shown here come from a human donor with classical Hodgkin lymphoma. CDR3s include the opening cysteine and the closing phenylalanine or tryptophan.

>TRBV6-1|TRBJ2-5
CASRRGARETQYF
>TRBV7-2|TRBJ2-7
CASSSSGAGRSYEQYF
>TRBV11-2|TRBJ2-3
CASSLILAAHLISTDTQYF
>TRBV27|TRBJ2-1
CASSASLMGSYNEQFF
>TRBV10-3|TRBJ1-1
CAITPDLNTEAFF
>TRBV9|TRBJ2-1
CASSYTPQGRNEQFF
>TRBV10-3|TRBJ2-2
CAISGGGAKNTGELFF
>TRBV29-1|TRBJ2-2
CSVLTGVNTGELFF
>TRBV19|TRBJ1-2
CASSMTGSTGYGYTF
>TRBV5-6|TRBJ2-1
CASSYRTSGASEQFF
>TRBV7-2|TRBJ1-4
CASSLGGDNEKLFF
>TRBV7-9|TRBJ2-7
CASSLGIKLVHEQYF
>TRBV28|TRBJ2-7
CASKETGASEQYF
>TRBV12-5|TRBJ2-5
CASAFEWQETQYF
>TRBV5-1|TRBJ2-1
CASSLVVSSYNEQFF
>TRBV5-4|TRBJ2-1
CASSPAAWGEQFF
>TRBV5-1|TRBJ1-2
CASSQDAYGYTF
>TRBV7-9|TRBJ2-3
CASSQLAGVTDTQYF
>TRBV2|TRBJ1-2
CASRAGGLRTF
>TRBV27|TRBJ1-2
CASSALTGLGYTF
>TRBV10-2|TRBJ1-1
CASRTGTEAFF
>TRBV21-1|TRBJ1-5
CASSKQWRPQHF
>TRBV6-5|TRBJ2-3
CASSWEGLTDTQYF
>TRBV27|TRBJ2-5
CASSLLGGETQYF
>TRBV4-3|TRBJ2-2
CASSQDTSGRPRGTGELFF
>TRBV11-2|TRBJ2-3
CASSLGKGGRMDHTQYF
>TRBV14|TRBJ2-7
CASSQSGPPYEQYF
>TRBV5-1|TRBJ2-1
CASSGGLQGLAGVLYEQFF
>TRBV10-3|TRBJ1-1
CAISGEPDTEAFF